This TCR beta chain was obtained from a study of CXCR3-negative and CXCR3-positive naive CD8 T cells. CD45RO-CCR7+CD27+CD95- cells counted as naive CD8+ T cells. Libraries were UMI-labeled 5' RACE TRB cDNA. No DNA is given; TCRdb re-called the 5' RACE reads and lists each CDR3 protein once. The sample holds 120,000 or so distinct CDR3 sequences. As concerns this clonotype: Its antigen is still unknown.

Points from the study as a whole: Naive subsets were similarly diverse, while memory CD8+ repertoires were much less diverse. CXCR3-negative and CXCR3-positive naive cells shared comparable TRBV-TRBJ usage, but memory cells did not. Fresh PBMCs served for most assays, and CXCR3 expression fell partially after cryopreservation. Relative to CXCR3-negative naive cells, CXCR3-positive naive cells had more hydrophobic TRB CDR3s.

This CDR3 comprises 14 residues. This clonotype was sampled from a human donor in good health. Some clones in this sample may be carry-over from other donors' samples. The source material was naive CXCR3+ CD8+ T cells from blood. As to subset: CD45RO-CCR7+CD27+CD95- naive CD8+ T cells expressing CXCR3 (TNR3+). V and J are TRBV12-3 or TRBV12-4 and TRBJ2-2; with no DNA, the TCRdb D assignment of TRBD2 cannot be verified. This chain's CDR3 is CASPSRTQTGELFF.